Sequencing of this T cell receptor (beta chain) was carried out in a study of identical twins. Regarding the study as a whole: Within monozygotic twins, out-of-frame TCR alpha sharing was underestimated by the models. High-abundance cord blood beta clonotypes had fewer insertions; memory repertoires showed none. Analyses of zero insertions could be partly confounded by invariant MAIT and iNKT cells.

About this clonotype: What it binds is not known.

The ends were cut back, 0 bases at V and 7 bases at J, with 19 bases in the middle. CDR3 length: 17 residues. CDR1 is LGHNA, CDR2 YNFKEQ, per germline. TCRdb ran MiXCR on the 5' RACE reads and lists one entry per CDR3 protein. The data contain more than 1.5 million distinct CDR3 sequences, under 35% of them singletons. What was sequenced was cord blood. The chain couples TRBV4-2 to TRBJ2-1; TRBD2 is a possible D gene (6 bases). The TCR sequence derives from a newborn girl in good health. CDR3 loop: CASSQELVAGPGNEQFF. The CDR3 DNA reads TGTGCCAGCAGCCAAGAGTTAGTGGCGGGACCGGGGAATGAGCAGTTCTTC.